These 21 T cell receptor beta chains originate from one sample sequenced in a study of blood T cell repertoires in COVID-19. The repertoire was sequenced with immunoSEQ multiplex PCR; TCRdb's copy has only in-frame clones and lacks some. The table records about 320,000 clones, roughly 89% of them present only once. The sequenced sample consisted of PBMCs or T cells enriched from blood (not recorded which). Source of these receptors: a man aged 55 to 70 who had recovered from COVID-19.

The CDR3 nucleotides read TGTGCCAGCAGCTTAAGACTAACTAGCACAGATACGCAGTATTTT. Encoded protein: CASSLRLTSTDTQYF. The V call is TRBV7-2, the J call TRBJ2-3, with D possibly TRBD2 on 5 matching bases. Trimming took off 2 bases at V and 0 bases at J, with 9 bases between the two ends. Germline CDR1 reads SGHTA; CDR2 reads FQGNSA. This CDR3 comprises 15 residues.

The chain joins TRBV6-5 to TRBJ1-1, with 7 bases lining up with TRBD1. Germline CDR1 and CDR2: MNHEY and SVGAGI. Trimming took 6 bases from V and 0 from J; bases not matched to a gene: 1. This CDR3 contains 13 residues. The CDR3 sequence: CASRGQMNTEAFF. In DNA form, the CDR3 reads TGTGCCAGCAGGGGACAGATGAACACTGAAGCTTTCTTT.

This clone has a handful of counts. The chain recombines TRBV28 with TRBJ2-3; the match to TRBD2 covers 11 bases. V was pared by 5 bases and J by 3 bases, with 10 bases of the junction left unmatched. This CDR3 spans 17 amino acids. Per the germline V gene, CDR1 is MDHEN and CDR2 is SYDVKM. CDR3 nucleotides: TGTGCCAGCAGTCCCCGGGGTAGCGGGAGGGGGACAGATACGCAGTATTTT. Translation gives CASSPRGSGRGTDTQYF.

V and J are TRBV11-2 and TRBJ2-6; tentatively, D is TRBD2 (6 bases). The CDR3 loop spans 19 amino acids. CDR1 is SGHAT, CDR2 FQNNGV, per germline. Trimming stripped 3 bases from V and 0 bases from J, with 18 bases between. CDR3 DNA: TGTGCCAGCAGCTTCCGGGACTCCTACCAGGGCTCTGGGGCCAACGTCCTGACTTTC. It codes for CASSFRDSYQGSGANVLTF.

The rearrangement uses TRBV18 and TRBJ2-3, with 8 nucleotides matching TRBD2. This CDR3 has 15 residues. CDR1 and CDR2 from the germline V gene are KGHSH and LQKENI. V lost 2 bases and J lost 0; bases outside the gene matches: 1. The CDR3 is CASSPASGSTDTQYF. The CDR3 DNA sequence: TGTGCCAGCTCACCAGCTAGCGGGAGCACAGATACGCAGTATTTT. The full variable domain, in which reference TRBV18 and TRBJ2-3 provide the parts outside the CDR3, is NAGVMQNPRHLVRRRGQEARLRCSPMKGHSHVYWYRQLPEEGLKFMVYLQKENIIDESGMPKERFSAEFPKEGPSILRIQQVVRGDSAAYFCASSPASGSTDTQYFGPGTRLTVL.

Here the CDR3 reads CASSLEAGSYNEQFF. The CDR3 DNA sequence: TGCGCCAGCAGCTTGGAAGCGGGATCCTACAATGAGCAGTTCTTC. The rearrangement uses TRBV5-1 and TRBJ2-1, with TRBD2 matching 7 bases. V was pared by 0 bases and J by 1 base, with 1 base of the junction left unmatched. This CDR3 has 15 residues. Germline V CDR1 and CDR2: SGHRS, YFSETQ.

The chain is built from TRBV4-2 and TRBJ2-1; 13 nucleotides agree with TRBD2. The trim removed 4 bases at V and 0 bases at J, leaving 9 bases unmatched. There are 19 residues in the CDR3. Per germline, CDR1 LGHNA and CDR2 YNFKEQ. The CDR3, as DNA: TGTGCCAGCAGCCCCCGACTAGCGGGAGGCACATACTCCTACAATGAGCAGTTCTTC. Its protein is CASSPRLAGGTYSYNEQFF.

The rearrangement uses TRBV6-5 and TRBJ1-2; 7 bases align to TRBD1. The CDR3 sequence is 13 residues long. Germline V gene data show CDR1 as MNHEY and CDR2 as SVGAGI. The trim removed 6 bases at V and 4 bases at J, leaving 5 bases unmatched. This chain's CDR3 is CASSPTGAYGYTF. The CDR3 DNA is TGTGCCAGCAGCCCAACAGGGGCCTATGGCTACACCTTC.

This clone has only a few counts. CDR3 in amino acids: CASSPDGTGVYNEQFF. In DNA form, the CDR3 reads TGTGCCAGCAGCCCCGATGGGACAGGGGTCTACAATGAGCAGTTCTTC. The V call is TRBV7-8, the J call TRBJ2-1, with TRBD1 identical over 10 bases. The CDR3 length is 16 residues. CDR1 is SGHVS and CDR2 is FQNEAQ in the germline V gene. Unmatched junction bases numbered 7, after V lost 5 bases and J lost 3 bases.

The rearrangement joins TRBV4-1 to TRBJ1-1, with D unclear. This CDR3 has 15 amino acids. Germline lookup yields CDR1 MGHRA and CDR2 YSYEKL. V lost 7 bases to trimming and J lost 0 bases, with 15 bases between them. This CDR3 is CASTLSQAMNTEAFF. CDR3 DNA: TGCGCCAGCACCCTTTCTCAGGCCATGAACACTGAAGCTTTCTTT.

The chain employs TRBV3-1 (or the pseudogene TRBV3-2) and TRBJ1-1; D might be TRBD1 (5 bases). Germline CDR1 reads LGHDT; CDR2 reads YNNKEL (reference sequence). V was cut by 3 bases and J by 11 bases, with 16 bases left in between. This CDR3 has 13 amino acids. The DNA of the CDR3 is TGTGCCAGCAGCCAGAGGGACTCCAGGAGGGCTTTCTTT. Residues: CASSQRDSRRAFF.

The rearrangement joins TRBV27 to TRBJ2-7, with D possibly matching TRBD1 (6 bases). The CDR3 is made up of 15 amino acids. The germline V gene has CDR1 MNHEY and CDR2 SMNVEV (reference sequence). Trimming took 5 bases from V and 2 from J, leaving 16 bases between them. The CDR3 is CASSQGIHRTYEQYF. CDR3 DNA: TGTGCCAGCAGTCAGGGGATCCACCGGACCTACGAGCAGTACTTC.

The chain links TRBV19 to TRBJ2-1; 13 bases are shared with TRBD2. CDR3 size: 16 residues. The V and J ends lost 2 bases and 10 bases, in that order; junction bases with no gene match: 8. Germline CDR1 and CDR2: LNHDA and SQIVND (reference sequence). The DNA of the CDR3 is TGTGCCAGTAGTATATTGCCCCCGACTAGCGGGGGGGAGCAGTTCTTC. Translated: CASSILPPTSGGEQFF. The variable domain in full, completed from reference TRBV19 and TRBJ2-1, reads DGGITQSPKYLFRKEGQNVTLSCEQNLNHDAMYWYRQDPGQGLRLIYYSQIVNDFQKGDIAEGYSVSREKKESFPLTVTSAQKNPTAFYLCASSILPPTSGGEQFFGPGTRLTVL.

V usage is TRBV7-9 and J usage is TRBJ2-5, with D perhaps matching TRBD1 (5 bases). The CDR3 has 12 amino acids. With 4 bases removed from V and 4 bases from J, the gap between germline ends came to 7 bases. Germline CDR1 reads SEHNR; CDR2 reads FQNEAQ (reference sequence). CDR3: CASSSQGETQYF. CDR3 nucleotide sequence: TGTGCCAGCAGCTCGCAGGGAGAGACCCAGTACTTC.

The chain has TRBV19 and TRBJ1-6; 8 nucleotides line up with TRBD1. The CDR3 has 15 residues. V dropped 2 bases and J dropped 11; count of bases not matched to a gene: 8. The germline V gene has CDR1 LNHDA and CDR2 SQIVND (reference sequence). CDR3 in DNA: TGTGCCAGTAGTATAACCGGACAGGGTGAACCACCCCTCCACTTT. This codes for CASSITGQGEPPLHF.

The chain uses TRBV7-2 and TRBJ2-2, with 7 bases fitting TRBD2. The V gene end was trimmed by 5 bases and the J gene end by 1 base; junction bases not matched to a gene: 7. Germline assignment: CDR1 SGHTA and CDR2 FQGNSA. The CDR3 consists of 16 residues. The CDR3 DNA is TGTGCCAGCAGCCTAAGCGGGGTCAGGAACACCGGGGAGCTGTTTTTT. This sequence encodes CASSLSGVRNTGELFF.

CDR3 in DNA: TGTGCCAGCTCATCCTCCGGGGGAGAGACCCAGTACTTC. Encoded protein: CASSSSGGETQYF. The V and J genes are TRBV18 and TRBJ2-5, with TRBD2 as a possible D gene (6 bases). V lost 5 bases, J lost 4 bases, and 11 bases lay in between. CDR1 and CDR2 from the germline V gene are KGHSH and LQKENI. This CDR3 is built from 13 residues. The variable domain in full, completed from reference TRBV18 and TRBJ2-5, reads NAGVMQNPRHLVRRRGQEARLRCSPMKGHSHVYWYRQLPEEGLKFMVYLQKENIIDESGMPKERFSAEFPKEGPSILRIQQVVRGDSAAYFCASSSSGGETQYFGPGTRLLVL.

This clone is a singleton in its sample. The chain links TRBV19 to TRBJ2-3; the match to TRBD1 covers 10 bases. The junction had 8 bases not matched to a gene; V was cut back by 6 bases and J by 2 bases. Germline-derived CDR1 and CDR2 are LNHDA and SQIVND (reference sequence). The length of the CDR3 is 16 residues. The CDR3 here is CASRVEGTGVTDTQYF. CDR3 coding DNA: TGTGCCAGTAGAGTTGAGGGGACAGGGGTCACAGATACGCAGTATTTT.

This clone is a singleton in its sample. The chain employs TRBV6-4 and TRBJ1-4; D might be TRBD1 (5 bases). The CDR3 is 13 amino acids. Deletions cut 6 bases from V and 5 bases from J, with 10 bases between. CDR1 and CDR2 from the germline V gene are MRHNA and SNTAGT. The CDR3 region is CASSLDRNEKLFF. In DNA form, the CDR3 reads TGTGCCAGCAGCCTCGACAGAAATGAAAAACTGTTTTTT.

This chain joins TRBV2 and TRBJ2-2, with 9 positions matching TRBD2. Germline V lookup: CDR1 SNHLY, CDR2 FYNNEI. With V trimmed by 4 bases and J by 8 bases, 2 bases remained unmatched. The CDR3 is 13 residues long. The CDR3 protein is CASSASGRGELFF. The CDR3, as DNA: TGTGCCAGCAGTGCCAGCGGGAGGGGGGAGCTGTTTTTT.

V gene TRBV5-1 combines with J gene TRBJ1-1; 7 nucleotides align to TRBD1. The length of the CDR3 is 13 residues. The germline gives CDR1 SGHRS, CDR2 YFSETQ. With V trimmed by 0 bases and J by 4 bases, 0 bases remained unmatched. The CDR3, as DNA: TGCGCCAGCAGCTTGGAGGGGGCCACTGAAGCTTTCTTT. Its protein product is CASSLEGATEAFF.